Listed below are T cell receptor beta chains from one sample, sequenced in a study of blood T cells in healthy people across ages. MiXCR, run by TCRdb on the 5' RACE reads, gives a single entry per CDR3 protein. The data hold approximately 820,000 distinct CDR3 sequences, with under 45% observed a single time. What was sequenced was blood. These receptors were collected from a man between 60 and 70 years old in good health. CDR3s include the opening cysteine and the closing phenylalanine or tryptophan. Each record gives: clone size, J gene, D gene, V gene, CDR3 DNA, CDR3 protein. D genes are given only for firm matches. Only part of the rows carry a size: once, few, many, or a class if the clone is expanded.

NA	TRBJ1-6	NA	TRBV20-1	TGCAGTGCTACGACAGTCTCGAGTAATTCACCCCTCCACTTT	CSATTVSSNSPLHF
few	TRBJ1-4	TRBD1	TRBV7-9	TGTGCCAGCAGCTTAGAAGGGACAGACTTTGAAAAACTGTTTTTT	CASSLEGTDFEKLFF
NA	TRBJ2-3	NA	TRBV29-1	TGCAGCGTTTCCCCGACAGGTGGATCTAGCACAGATACGCAGTATTTT	CSVSPTGGSSTDTQYF
NA	TRBJ1-2	TRBD1	TRBV6-5	TGTGCCAGCAGTTCAAACCAGGGGGCCTATGGCTACACCTTC	CASSSNQGAYGYTF
NA	TRBJ2-7	TRBD1	TRBV30	TGTGCCTGGAGCGTCAAAGGGGGACAGGGACACTACGAGCAGTACTTC	CAWSVKGGQGHYEQYF
NA	TRBJ2-1	NA	TRBV3-1	TGTGCCAGCAGCCAAGATCGTGAGACCCAGTTCTTC	CASSQDRETQFF
few	TRBJ2-5	NA	TRBV7-2	TGTGCCAGCAGCCTGTGGGTAGCTGGTGAGACCCAGTACTTC	CASSLWVAGETQYF
few	TRBJ2-5	NA	TRBV2	TGTGCCAGCGTAGAGGGGCCCCTCCAAGAGACCCAGTACTTC	CASVEGPLQETQYF
few	TRBJ1-1	NA	TRBV4-3	TGCGCCAGCACAGCCTCCGAGGGGAACACTGAAGCTTTCTTT	CASTASEGNTEAFF
NA	TRBJ2-7	NA	TRBV20-1	TGCAGTGCTAGAGAAGCGGGCTTCTCCTACGAGCAGTACTTC	CSAREAGFSYEQYF
many	TRBJ2-1	TRBD2	TRBV29-1	TGCAGCGCCGGGAGGACCCTCGGATATTACAATGAGCAGTTCTTC	CSAGRTLGYYNEQFF
NA	TRBJ2-1	NA	TRBV9	TGTGCCAGCAGCGTAGGCGACCGCCAGCAGTTCTTC	CASSVGDRQQFF
few	TRBJ2-3	TRBD2	TRBV4-3	TGCGCCAGCAGCCAAGATCGGGGGGGCACAGATACGCAGTATTTT	CASSQDRGGTDTQYF
NA	TRBJ2-5	NA	TRBV6-5	TGTGCCAGCAGTCGTACCGGGACTGCCAAAAAAGAGACCCAGTACTTC	CASSRTGTAKKETQYF
NA	TRBJ1-4	NA	TRBV4-3	TGCGCCAGCAGCCCCCGGGGGGTTAGCAATGAAAAACTGTTTTTT	CASSPRGVSNEKLFF
NA	TRBJ2-1	TRBD1	TRBV29-1	TGCAGCGTCGAGACAGGGCCCCAGTTCTTC	CSVETGPQFF
few	TRBJ2-5	TRBD1	TRBV20-1	TGCAGTGCTAACATACCGGGACAGGGAGAGACCCAGTACTTC	CSANIPGQGETQYF
NA	TRBJ2-3	TRBD2	TRBV15	TGTGCCACCAGCAGAAGAACGGGGGGGCCAGATACGCAGTATTTT	CATSRRTGGPDTQYF
NA	TRBJ2-7	TRBD2	TRBV5-5	TGTGCCAGCAGCCCCCCCGGGACTAGCGGGGGGGCCTACGAGCAGTACTTC	CASSPPGTSGGAYEQYF
few	TRBJ2-7	NA	TRBV5-1	TGCGCCAGCAGCTTGGCCAAGCAGGGGATCTACGAGCAGTACTTC	CASSLAKQGIYEQYF
NA	TRBJ2-5	NA	TRBV27	TGTGCCAGCAGTACCTCCGGGAGTCGTCAAGAGACCCAGTACTTC	CASSTSGSRQETQYF
few	TRBJ2-5	TRBD2	TRBV20-1	TGCAGTGCTAGGATCCTAGCGGGGGATGGGGAGACCCAGTACTTC	CSARILAGDGETQYF
NA	TRBJ2-3	TRBD2	TRBV9	TGTGCCAGCAGCGTTAGCGGGACTGCAACAGATACGCAGTATTTT	CASSVSGTATDTQYF
NA	TRBJ2-1	NA	TRBV5-1	TGCGCCAGCAGCTTGGGAGGGCAGACCTCCAATGAGCGGTTCTTC	CASSLGGQTSNERFF
NA	TRBJ2-1	NA	TRBV12-3/TRBV12-4	TGTGCCAGCAGTTTAAGGGTGTTATTCAATGAGCAGTTCTTC	CASSLRVLFNEQFF
NA	TRBJ2-5	NA	TRBV18	TGTGCCAGCTCACCGGGACCCCCACCAGAGACCCAGTACTTC	CASSPGPPPETQYF
NA	TRBJ1-2	NA	TRBV5-1	TGCGCCAGCTCACCTCGAGGCAAGGGGGTTGACTATGGCTACACCTTC	CASSPRGKGVDYGYTF
NA	TRBJ1-2	NA	TRBV27	TGTGCCAGCAGTACAAGACCAGGGTGGGTTGGCTACACCTTC	CASSTRPGWVGYTF
NA	TRBJ2-5	NA	TRBV2	TGTGCCAGCAGTGTACAGGGCGAAAAGGGGGAGACCCAGTACTTC	CASSVQGEKGETQYF
once	TRBJ2-2	TRBD2	TRBV27	TGTGCCAGCAGTCCCCGACTAGCGGAGAGGCCCACCGGGGAGCTGTTTTTT	CASSPRLAERPTGELFF
NA	TRBJ2-7	NA	TRBV6-1	TGTGCCAGCAGTGAATCGGCGGGCGAGCAGTACTTC	CASSESAGEQYF
few	TRBJ2-1	TRBD1	TRBV7-7	TGTGCTAGTAGCGTGGACAGGGGGAAGGATGAGCAGTTCTTC	CASSVDRGKDEQFF
few	TRBJ2-7	NA	TRBV6-1	TGTGCCAGCCGTGTTGTGGGGTCTAGCTACGAGCAGTACTTC	CASRVVGSSYEQYF
few	TRBJ2-3	NA	TRBV6-2/TRBV6-3	TGTGCCAGCAGTCAACAACGGGGGAGCACAGATACGCAGTATTTT	CASSQQRGSTDTQYF
NA	TRBJ2-7	NA	TRBV5-1	TGCGCCAGCAGCTTGGAAGCTGGGAGTACCTACGAGCAGTACTTC	CASSLEAGSTYEQYF
NA	TRBJ1-5	NA	TRBV7-2	TGTGCCAGCAGCTTAGTGGACGATTATAGCAATCAGCCCCAGCATTTT	CASSLVDDYSNQPQHF
many	TRBJ2-7	NA	TRBV25-1	TGTGCCAGCAGTGGAGGTTTCGAGCAGTACTTC	CASSGGFEQYF
few	TRBJ2-6	TRBD1	TRBV4-3	TGCGCCAGCAGCCAAGCAACAGGGGTCGGGGCCAACGTCCTGACTTTC	CASSQATGVGANVLTF
NA	TRBJ2-6	NA	TRBV4-1	TGCGCCAGCAGCCAAGAAATCGGGTCAGCCTCCTCCGGGGCCAACGTCCTGACTTTC	CASSQEIGSASSGANVLTF
NA	TRBJ2-2	NA	TRBV3-1	TGTGCCAGCAGCGTTGGGGCTGGAACCGGGGAGCTGTTTTTT	CASSVGAGTGELFF
NA	TRBJ2-1	NA	TRBV20-1	TGCAGTGCTAGAGGCAGTGGGGGGGCCCTTGAGCAGTTCTTC	CSARGSGGALEQFF
once	TRBJ2-1	TRBD1	TRBV2	TGTGCCAGCAGGGTGGGACAGGGGCACTACAATGAGCAGTTCTTC	CASRVGQGHYNEQFF